The entry below gives a single T cell receptor beta chain sequence along with its context. Its antigen is still unknown. In germline, CDR1 is SGDLS, CDR2 YYNGEE. The CDR3 sequence is 14 residues long. The ends were cut back, 6 bases at V and 5 bases at J, with 16 bases in the middle. These data come from a study of radiation and T cells in renal cell carcinoma. The time point was: baseline pretreatment blood. The treatment here: 15 Gy SBRT to primary tumor, nephrectomy 4 weeks later. Data came from immunoSEQ multiplex PCR; TCRdb stores just in-frame clones and leaves some out. The table shows roughly 53,000 clones, with roughly 83% occurring only once. Study-level findings and limits: In blood, top tumor clones expanded by 2 weeks, shrinking by 4.

The TCR was taken from a woman in her 70s with renal cell carcinoma. The chain couples TRBV9 to TRBJ2-3, with D perhaps TRBD1 or TRBD2 (6 bases each). The sequenced sample was blood, obtained from a patient whose treatment included radiotherapy and nephrectomy. The CDR3 nucleotides read TGTGCCAGCACTCGGGGGCTAACGGGAGATACGCAGTATTTT. Protein: CASTRGLTGDTQYF.